This TCR beta chain was recovered during a study of identical twins. Regarding the study as a whole: Out-of-frame TCR alpha sharing in monozygotic twins exceeded recombination model predictions. Diverse VJ usage suggested most zero-insertion clonotypes were not invariant T cells. The study based its conclusions on cross-sectional statistical analysis and did not follow the same donors.

TCRdb recomputed calls from the 5' RACE reads with MiXCR, one row per CDR3 protein. The sample includes around 100,000 distinct CDR3 sequences, about 6.1% seen only once; the top ten take approximately 12%. The table lists this clonotype with many counts. The antigen is undetermined. From germline, CDR1 is MRHNA and CDR2 SNTAGT. This CDR3 has 15 amino acids. V dropped 0 bases and J dropped 8 bases, with 14 bases sitting between them. The TCR originated in a woman in her 50s in good health. V gene TRBV6-4 combines with J gene TRBJ2-1; no definite D call. Material for sequencing was memory T cells sorted from blood. The CDR3 spells CASSDSNLGSHEQFF. The CDR3 DNA sequence: TGTGCCAGCAGTGACTCGAATCTGGGTTCCCATGAGCAGTTCTTC.